The text below deals with one T cell receptor (beta chain). The antigen it binds to is not known. No base qualities exist here, and no much larger clone lies one base off it. The CDR3 sequence holds 13 residues, the cysteine and phenylalanine included. The only DNA kept is the CDR3, 39 bases in frame from the first base. The germline V gene encodes CDR1 KGHSH and CDR2 LQKENI. Cut back by 3 bases and 5 bases, the V and J ends lie 7 bases apart. The cohort consisted of hundreds of healthy bone marrow donors. Cohort members were all nominally healthy when sampled, although unrecorded immune exposures were likely present. The donor tested CMV seronegative and was one of the 352 seronegative cohort members. Each donor provided a peripheral blood sample, and peripheral blood mononuclear cells were used for TCR beta sequencing. Genomic DNA extraction from the blood cell samples was performed with the Qiagen DNeasy Blood Extraction Kit.

The library came from the immunoSEQ multiplex PCR assay. A mixture of 60 forward primers for TCR Vbeta segments and 13 reverse primers for TCR Jbeta segments was used in the multiplex PCR. A multiplex PCR assay on genomic DNA amplified the CDR3 region of rearranged TCR beta genes. Amplified TCR beta libraries were sequenced as 87-base-pair reads on the Illumina HiSeq System. In the original analysis: Across the 500 to 700 repertoires, a later analysis counted approximately 83 million unique TCR beta chains, roughly 11 million of which were shared by at least two donors. To remove PCR and sequencing errors, raw reads were error-corrected and collapsed into unique sequences using a nearest-neighbor algorithm that merged closely related sequences. V, D and J gene segments were assigned by aligning CDR3 sequences to IMGT reference sequences. For a sequence to be retained, a match of at least six nucleotides was required to both a V gene segment and a J gene segment. A rearrangement counted as productive if the CDR3 had no stop codons and remained in frame with V and J, and every other rearrangement counted as non-productive. CDR3 was defined by IMGT convention, running from the second conserved V-encoded cysteine to the conserved J-encoded phenylalanine. The earlier analysis of 500 to 600 of the donors excluded sequences that lacked an unambiguous match to a single V gene segment. In an earlier analysis of a few hundred of the donors, a V segment was called functional when productive rearrangements were above 56.7%, and segregating when the standard deviation between donors exceeded 5%. A statistical classification framework was built to diagnose cytomegalovirus status from the catalog of TCR beta chain sequences. In a later analysis, V and J genes were assigned by comparing TCR nucleotide sequences against IMGT/GENE-DB human TR gene sequences. In a later analysis, CDR3 sequences and most-parsimonious VDJ recombination scenarios were assigned using the TCRdist pipeline. In a later analysis, every TCR beta chain was defined by the combination of its CDR3 amino acid sequence and its V-gene family, and reads without a unique V-gene family were dropped. In a later analysis, fewer than 600 highly shared, low-generation-probability nucleotide sequences were removed to address suspected cross-contamination and a sequencing artifact. For each public chain, a later analysis derived a clonal expansion index from normalized ranks of inferred template counts within each repertoire. A later analysis computed generation probabilities with a VDJ recombination model fitted to out-of-frame rearrangements, and checked the results against IGoR. In a later analysis, TCR-TCR, TCR-HLA and TCR-CMV co-occurrence was scored with hypergeometric tests, and a repertoire-size bias correction was applied to TCR pairs. False discovery rates were estimated in a later analysis by permuting HLA or CMV assignments 20 times. In a later analysis, co-occurring TCRs were grouped using DBSCAN, with TCRdist sequence similarity added in when clustering inside HLA-allele-positive subsets. Repertoires with fewer than 30,000 or more than 120,000 public chains, plus five repertoires with anomalous nucleotide sharing, were excluded from co-occurrence clustering. TCRdb retrieved this table from immuneACCESS and kept in-frame rearrangements only. Not all clones are present; in checked studies, unresolved V genes account for under half, and no reason is known for the remainder. The V and J calls and clone size come from that table; D and trimming were worked out from the DNA. This sample holds nearly 200,000 clones; over 65% were observed only once. The ten largest clones add up to 0.098% of the sample.

This sample is drawn from a study of cytomegalovirus exposure and HLA in healthy donors (dated by TCRdb to 2017 to 2019). With respect to the entire study: According to an earlier analysis of several hundred of the donors, some 180 million T cells yielded roughly 100 million unique TCR beta sequences and about 300 Gb of sequence data. A later genetic analysis took genome-wide SNP genotypes for about three fifths of the roughly 700 donors and used that subset as a discovery cohort. Among the roughly 370 genotyped donors, 75% to 90% belonged to the genetic ancestry cluster associated with self-reported Caucasian donors. Class I and class II HLA loci were covered by the typing at four-digit resolution. The T cell repertoires of 550 to 850 subjects were profiled by immunosequencing and related to cytomegalovirus serostatus. About 280 gigabases of sequencing data and approximately 84 million unique TCR sequences were included in an early release covering about 600 HLA-typed donors. To predict cytomegalovirus infection status, the study brought together high-throughput TCR immunosequencing, statistical association of individual TCRs with disease status, and machine learning. About five DR-DQ haplotypes were handled as single units for association and clustering, since linkage in the cohort was strong. All discovery cohort repertoires had been generated using a single sequencing platform. Donor age, sex, ethnicity and CMV serostatus were collected together with the repertoire data. The study was designed to test whether signatures of past pathogen exposure could be identified by cataloging public T cell receptors. A later analysis re-examined previously published TCR beta repertoires from several hundred donors and added high-resolution HLA genotyping to investigate patterns of TCR occurrence. In an earlier analysis of around 540 of the donors, high-throughput TCR beta sequencing was used to judge whether each TCR beta V gene segment behaved as functional or pseudogenic. The number of donors typed differed by locus, with 629-630 for A, B, C, DRB1 and DQB1, more than 500 for DQA1, 600 to 610 for DPA1, and some 450 for DPB1. Across some 400 genotyped donors of the cohort, an average of about 220,000 unique TCR beta nucleotide sequences per donor were sequenced, and about a sixth of those sequences were non-productive. In the later analysis, no new phenotypic data were used to find candidate immune exposures; instead, reliance was placed on TCR beta sequences and their occurrence across donors. Along with the approximately 600-subject first cohort, a separate validation cohort of over a hundred different subjects was used. Here is what the overall study found, with its caveats: Cytomegalovirus status was reported to be diagnosed by the classifier with high specificity and sensitivity in both the original and validation cohorts. Because the 87-base-pair reads could not distinguish some IMGT-functional V segments, including TRBV6-2 and TRBV6-3, those segments were excluded. In vitro tests confirmed that a few of the cytomegalovirus-associated TCR beta chains recognize cytomegalovirus antigens. In a later analysis, HLA-associated TCR beta chains showed more clonal expansion and lower generation probabilities than non-associated chains that were equally common. A later analysis associated 15,000 to 20,000 TCR beta sequences with specific HLA alleles at a false discovery rate of 0.05. A later genetic analysis reported fewer N-insertions in productive TCRs among donors in an Asian-associated ancestry cluster than the roughly 620-donor mean. The authors suggested that the approach could potentially be extended to other disease states and immunological phenotypes. A further reported finding was that TCR beta sequences accurately predicted the HLA-A and HLA-B alleles for most subjects in the first cohort. When HLA alleles, especially DR and DQ, strongly co-occurred, TCR associations were difficult to assign to individual alleles. V-gene and J-gene trimming of TCR beta chains was associated with a missense DCLRE1C variant in a later genetic analysis, and the association was replicated in an independent cohort. The study listed approximately 150 TCR beta chains as associated with cytomegalovirus. This cohort had only TCR beta chains sequenced, and the lack of alpha or paired-chain data limited which features could be detected. In a later analysis, TCR association rates were found to vary across HLA loci, with the most associated TCRs seen for DRB1 alleles and the fewest for HLA-C alleles. While some public TCRs were present in many individuals, most TCR sequences turned up only very rarely across donors. Most CMV-associated TCR beta chains appeared to be HLA-restricted in a later analysis, and the HLA associations seemed to be driven largely by CMV exposure. Because counts were too low, seventeen rarely observed V segments, including chromosome 9 orphons, were left out of the earlier analysis of about 500 of the donors. The sequencing pipeline was judged likely to have produced a cluster of highly shared sequence variants as a technical artifact. Immune exposure information for the cohort was limited to CMV serostatus. In an earlier analysis of about 600 of the donors, most TCR beta V segments appeared in productive rearrangements about 87% or about 30% of the time, broadly matching IMGT annotations. Because HLA typing was missing for some donors at each locus, association tests included only the typed subset. The presence/absence analyses assumed that sequencing depth was roughly uniform across donors, and that assumption may not be true. According to a later analysis, parvovirus B19, influenza, CMV and Epstein-Barr virus appeared linked to several top co-occurrence clusters. Linkage disequilibrium might explain the correlated functional status among segregating V segments, but an unknown experimental factor could not be ruled out.

The receptor chain draws on TRBV18 and TRBJ2-2, with the D gene not clear enough to name. This TCR derives from a boy aged 2 to 9 in good health and CMV-seronegative. The sample taken for sequencing was PBMCs. The DNA is TGTGCCAGCTCACCCGGCGGTACCGGGGAGCTGTTTTTT. This codes for CASSPGGTGELFF.